This entry lists 7 T cell receptor beta chains sequenced from one sample in a study of control samples from healthy donors and cancer patients. Method: immunoSEQ multiplex PCR; TCRdb's copy keeps in-frame clones and lacks some. Among 170,000 or so clones, 94% were seen once, and the ten largest hold 1.1% to 1.5%. The sample was blood. The receptors originated from a woman aged 18-29 years in good health.

The chain joins TRBV7-9 to TRBJ1-1, with 12 bases matching TRBD1. Trimming at V came to 3 bases and at J to 4 bases, leaving 3 bases not matched to a gene. CDR3 length equals 15 residues. Germline values: CDR1 SEHNR, CDR2 FQNEAQ (reference sequence). The CDR3 loop reads CASSFGTGGGTEAFF. CDR3 DNA sequence: TGTGCCAGCAGCTTTGGGACAGGGGGCGGCACTGAAGCTTTCTTT.

The chain carries TRBV11-1 and TRBJ1-4, with D perhaps TRBD1 (5 bases). The germline CDR1 and CDR2 sequences are SGHAT and FQDESV (reference sequence). CDR3 length: 15 residues. Trimming removed 3 bases from V and 0 bases from J, with 8 bases in between. CDR3: CASSFSTATNEKLFF. Written as DNA, the CDR3 is TGTGCCAGCAGCTTCTCGACAGCAACTAATGAAAAACTGTTTTTT.

The chain carries TRBV7-9 and TRBJ1-1, with unresolved D. The CDR3 loop spans 13 amino acids. Germline lookup yields CDR1 SEHNR and CDR2 FQNEAQ (reference sequence). Trimming shortened V by 5 bases and J by 0 bases, and 7 bases separated the two germline ends. The CDR3 DNA reads as TGTGCCAGCAGCCAGAAGATGAACACTGAAGCTTTCTTT. The encoded protein is CASSQKMNTEAFF.

V usage is TRBV18 and J usage is TRBJ1-1; D remains unclear. Trimming took 6 bases from V and 4 from J, leaving 12 bases between them. The CDR3 runs 13 residues. Germline V gene sequence: CDR1 KGHSH, CDR2 LQKENI. The CDR3 DNA reads as TGTGCCAGCTCCGTTTCTAGAGGCACTGAAGCTTTCTTT. Translating gives CASSVSRGTEAFF.

The chain links TRBV25-1 to TRBJ1-5, with TRBD1 matching 9 bases. Trimming took 6 bases from V and 6 from J; bases not matched to a gene: 6. The germline gives CDR1 MGHDK, CDR2 SYGVNS. There are 14 residues in the CDR3. CDR3 DNA sequence: TGTGCCAGCAGCCCGACAGGGGGGCGTCAGCCCCAGCATTTT. Translation gives CASSPTGGRQPQHF.

V gene TRBV28 combines with J gene TRBJ2-7; a weak D match, TRBD1 (5 bases). CDR1 and CDR2 (germline): MDHEN, SYDVKM. Trimming removed 2 bases from V and 0 bases from J, with 11 bases in between. This CDR3 is built from 15 residues. The CDR3 DNA reads TGTGCCAGCAGTTTAGGGGCCCGACTCTCCTACGAGCAGTACTTC. Amino acid sequence: CASSLGARLSYEQYF. The entire variable domain, with the rest obtained from reference TRBV28 and TRBJ2-7, is as follows: DVKVTQSSRYLVKRTGEKVFLECVQDMDHENMFWYRQDPGLGLRLIYFSYDVKMKEKGDIPEGYSVSREKKERFSLILESASTNQTSMYLCASSLGARLSYEQYFGPGTRLTVT.

The chain has TRBV6-5 and TRBJ2-5; D is uncertain. Per germline, CDR1 MNHEY and CDR2 SVGAGI. The CDR3 loop spans 13 amino acids. The ends were cut back, 5 bases at V and 1 base at J, with 8 bases in the middle. The CDR3 loop is CASSPPPQETQYF. The CDR3 nucleotides are TGTGCCAGCAGTCCCCCGCCCCAAGAGACCCAGTACTTC.